This T cell receptor beta chain was identified in a study of T cell responses to AZD1222 COVID-19 vaccine. General study points: The study identified only a handful of AZD1222 recipients as seropositive at baseline. Among spike-specific TCRs, nearly half reportedly target unmutated variant regions. Spike-specific TCRs gained breadth and depth after people received two AZD1222 doses. Clonal diversity may have been underestimated, and the donors were mostly white British, with more females than males.

Libraries were prepared by immunoSEQ multiplex PCR; TCRdb keeps only in-frame clonotypes and omits some of them. There are some 100,000 clones in the sample; more than 70% occur only once, and approximately 1.5% lies in the top ten. V was trimmed by 2 bases and J by 4 bases, leaving 13 bases between them. CDR3 length: 15 residues. Germline loops: CDR1 MRHNA, CDR2 SNTAGT. About this clone itself: Its antigen is unidentified.

The receptor was derived from an adult in good health. The source was peripheral blood, collected on day 0 of AZD1222 vaccination. The rearrangement joins TRBV6-4 to TRBJ2-3; TRBD1 or TRBD2 may be the D gene (5 bases each). The CDR3 region has the DNA TGTGCCAGCAGTGACGTCGGGACCCAAGCAGATACGCAGTATTTT. It translates to CASSDVGTQADTQYF.